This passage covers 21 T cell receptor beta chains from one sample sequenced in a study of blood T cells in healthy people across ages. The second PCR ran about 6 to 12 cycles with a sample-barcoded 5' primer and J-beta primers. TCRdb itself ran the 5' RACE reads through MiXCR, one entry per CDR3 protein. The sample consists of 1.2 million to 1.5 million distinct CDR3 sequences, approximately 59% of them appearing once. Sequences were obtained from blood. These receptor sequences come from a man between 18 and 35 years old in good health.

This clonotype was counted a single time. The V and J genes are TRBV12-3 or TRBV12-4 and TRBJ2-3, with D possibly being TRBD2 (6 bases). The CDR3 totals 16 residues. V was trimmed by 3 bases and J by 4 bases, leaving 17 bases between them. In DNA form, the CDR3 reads TGTGCCAGCAGTTTTAGGCGACTAGTTGAGCCAGATACGCAGTATTTT. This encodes CASSFRRLVEPDTQYF.

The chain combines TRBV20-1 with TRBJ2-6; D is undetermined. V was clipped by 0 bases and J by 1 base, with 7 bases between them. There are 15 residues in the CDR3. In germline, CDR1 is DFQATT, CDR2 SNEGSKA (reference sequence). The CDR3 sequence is CSARDVASGANVLTF. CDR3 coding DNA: TGCAGTGCTAGAGATGTGGCTTCTGGGGCCAACGTCCTGACTTTC.

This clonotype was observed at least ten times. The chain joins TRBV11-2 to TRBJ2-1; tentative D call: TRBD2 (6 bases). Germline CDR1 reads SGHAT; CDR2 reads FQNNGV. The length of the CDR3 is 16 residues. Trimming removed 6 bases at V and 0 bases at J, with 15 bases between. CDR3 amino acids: CASRKEAGSSYNEQFF. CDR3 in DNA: TGTGCCAGCAGGAAGGAGGCGGGAAGCTCCTACAATGAGCAGTTCTTC.

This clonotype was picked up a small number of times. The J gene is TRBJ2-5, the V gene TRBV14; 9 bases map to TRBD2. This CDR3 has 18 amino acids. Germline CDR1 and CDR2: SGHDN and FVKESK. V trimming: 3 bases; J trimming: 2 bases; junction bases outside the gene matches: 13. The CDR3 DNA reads TGTGCCAGCAGCCATTCATTCGGAAGCGGGAGGCTTCAAGAGACCCAGTACTTC. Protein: CASSHSFGSGRLQETQYF.

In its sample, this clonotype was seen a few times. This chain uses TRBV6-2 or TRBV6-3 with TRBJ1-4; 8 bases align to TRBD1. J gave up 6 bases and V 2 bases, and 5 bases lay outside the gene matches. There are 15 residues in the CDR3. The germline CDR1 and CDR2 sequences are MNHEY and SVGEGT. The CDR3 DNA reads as TGTGCCAGCAGTTACGAAGGGACAGGTGATGAAAAACTGTTTTTT. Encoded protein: CASSYEGTGDEKLFF.

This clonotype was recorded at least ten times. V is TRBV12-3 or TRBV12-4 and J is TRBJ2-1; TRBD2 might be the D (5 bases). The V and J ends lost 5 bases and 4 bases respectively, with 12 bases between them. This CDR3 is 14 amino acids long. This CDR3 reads CASSPRGSYNEQFF. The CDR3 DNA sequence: TGTGCCAGCAGTCCGCGAGGGTCTTACAATGAGCAGTTCTTC.

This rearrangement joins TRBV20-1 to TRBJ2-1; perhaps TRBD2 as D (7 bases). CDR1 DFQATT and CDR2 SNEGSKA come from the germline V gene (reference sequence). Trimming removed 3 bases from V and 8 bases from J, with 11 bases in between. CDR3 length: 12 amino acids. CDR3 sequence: CSASGGGDEQFF. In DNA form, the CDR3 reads TGCAGTGCTAGTGGGGGGGGCGATGAGCAGTTCTTC.

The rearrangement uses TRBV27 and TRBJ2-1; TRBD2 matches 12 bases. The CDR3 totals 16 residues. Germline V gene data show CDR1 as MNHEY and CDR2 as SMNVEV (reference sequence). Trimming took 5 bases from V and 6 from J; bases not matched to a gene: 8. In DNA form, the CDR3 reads TGTGCCAGCAGTACGCCGGGACTAGCGGGTTTCAATGAGCAGTTCTTC. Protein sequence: CASSTPGLAGFNEQFF.

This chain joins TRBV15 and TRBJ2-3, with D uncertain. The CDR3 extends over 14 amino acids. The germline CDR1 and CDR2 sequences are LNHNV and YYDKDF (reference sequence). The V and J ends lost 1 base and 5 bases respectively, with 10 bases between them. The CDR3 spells CATSRVGSIDTQYF. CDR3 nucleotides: TGTGCCACCAGCAGAGTTGGGTCGATAGATACGCAGTATTTT.

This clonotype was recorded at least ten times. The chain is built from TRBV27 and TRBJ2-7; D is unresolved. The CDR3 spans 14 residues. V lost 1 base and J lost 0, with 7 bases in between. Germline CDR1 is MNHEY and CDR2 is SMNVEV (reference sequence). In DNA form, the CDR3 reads TGTGCCAGCAGTTTATTTAGCTCCTCCTACGAGCAGTACTTC. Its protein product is CASSLFSSSYEQYF.

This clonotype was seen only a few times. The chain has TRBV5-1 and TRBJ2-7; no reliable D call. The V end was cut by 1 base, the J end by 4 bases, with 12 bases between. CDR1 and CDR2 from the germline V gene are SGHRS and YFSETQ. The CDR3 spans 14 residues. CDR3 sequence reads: CASSLTPGGYEQYF. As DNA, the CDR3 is TGCGCCAGCAGCTTGACTCCTGGCGGTTACGAGCAGTACTTC.

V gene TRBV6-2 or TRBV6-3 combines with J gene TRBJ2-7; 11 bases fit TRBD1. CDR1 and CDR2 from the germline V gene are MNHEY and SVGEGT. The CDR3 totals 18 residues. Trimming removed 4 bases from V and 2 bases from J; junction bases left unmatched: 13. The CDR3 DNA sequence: TGTGCCAGCAGTTTTTCCTGGGGCCCGGGACAGGGGGCCTACGAGCAGTACTTC. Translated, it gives CASSFSWGPGQGAYEQYF.

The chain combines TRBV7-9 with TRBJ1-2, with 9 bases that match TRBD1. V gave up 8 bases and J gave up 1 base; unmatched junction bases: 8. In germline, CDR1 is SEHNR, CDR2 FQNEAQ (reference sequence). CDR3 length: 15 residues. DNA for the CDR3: TGTGCCAGCGGGACAGGGAGCATTCTTAACTATGGCTACACCTTC. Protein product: CASGTGSILNYGYTF.

CDR3 residues: CASAPSSNIQYF. CDR3 bases: TGTGCCAGCGCCCCAAGCTCCAACATTCAGTACTTC. The J gene is TRBJ2-4, the V gene TRBV2; D is undetermined. Trimming pared 8 bases from V and 7 bases from J, leaving 12 bases between. The CDR3 has 12 residues. Per the germline V gene, CDR1 is SNHLY and CDR2 is FYNNEI.

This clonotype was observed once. The CDR3 sequence: CAISESSDRGLYEQYF. The CDR3 DNA is TGTGCCATCAGTGAGTCTTCGGACAGGGGGTTGTACGAGCAGTACTTC. The J gene is TRBJ2-7, the V gene TRBV10-3, with 10 bases matching TRBD1. The CDR3 contains 16 residues. The germline CDR1 and CDR2 sequences are ENHRY and SYGVKD. Unmatched junction bases numbered 6, after V lost 0 bases and J lost 4 bases.

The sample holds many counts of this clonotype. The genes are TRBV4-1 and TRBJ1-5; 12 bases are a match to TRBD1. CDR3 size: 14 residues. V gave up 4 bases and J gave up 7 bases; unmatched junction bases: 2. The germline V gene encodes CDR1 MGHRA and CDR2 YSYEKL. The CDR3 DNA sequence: TGCGCCAGCAGCCCGGGACAGGGGGCGCAGCCCCAGCATTTT. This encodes CASSPGQGAQPQHF.

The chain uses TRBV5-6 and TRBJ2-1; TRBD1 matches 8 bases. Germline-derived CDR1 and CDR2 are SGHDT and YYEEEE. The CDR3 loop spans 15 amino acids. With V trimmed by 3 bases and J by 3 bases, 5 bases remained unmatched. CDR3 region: CASSWGTGDYNEQFF. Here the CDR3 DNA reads TGTGCCAGCAGCTGGGGGACAGGAGACTACAATGAGCAGTTCTTC. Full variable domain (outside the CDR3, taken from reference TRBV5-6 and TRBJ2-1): DAGVTQSPTHLIKTRGQQVTLRCSPKSGHDTVSWYQQALGQGPQFIFQYYEEEERQRGNFPDRFSGHQFPNYSSELNVNALLLGDSALYLCASSWGTGDYNEQFFGPGTRLTVL.

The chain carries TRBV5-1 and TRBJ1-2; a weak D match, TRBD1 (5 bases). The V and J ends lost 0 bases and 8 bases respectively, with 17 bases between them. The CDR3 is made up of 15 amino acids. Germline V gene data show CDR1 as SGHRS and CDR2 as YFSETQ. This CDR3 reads CASSLDGREGRGYTF. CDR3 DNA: TGCGCCAGCAGCTTGGATGGCAGGGAGGGACGGGGCTACACCTTC. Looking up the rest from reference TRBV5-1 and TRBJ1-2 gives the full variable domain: KAGVTQTPRYLIKTRGQQVTLSCSPISGHRSVSWYQQTPGQGLQFLFEYFSETQRNKGNFPGRFSGRQFSNSRSEMNVSTLELGDSALYLCASSLDGREGRGYTFGSGTRLTVV.

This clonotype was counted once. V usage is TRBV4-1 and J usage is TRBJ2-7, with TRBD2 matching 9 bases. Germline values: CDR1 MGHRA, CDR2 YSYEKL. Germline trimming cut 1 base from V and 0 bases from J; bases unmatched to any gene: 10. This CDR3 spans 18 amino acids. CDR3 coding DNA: TGCGCCAGCAGCCAAGGTTGGGCTAGCGGGGCCAGCTCCTACGAGCAGTACTTC. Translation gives CASSQGWASGASSYEQYF.

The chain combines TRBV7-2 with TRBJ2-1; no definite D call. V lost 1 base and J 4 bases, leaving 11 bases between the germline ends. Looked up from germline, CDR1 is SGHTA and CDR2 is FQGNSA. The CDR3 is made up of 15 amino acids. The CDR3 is CASSLVEQSYNEQFF. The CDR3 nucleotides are TGTGCCAGCAGCTTAGTCGAACAGTCTTACAATGAGCAGTTCTTC.

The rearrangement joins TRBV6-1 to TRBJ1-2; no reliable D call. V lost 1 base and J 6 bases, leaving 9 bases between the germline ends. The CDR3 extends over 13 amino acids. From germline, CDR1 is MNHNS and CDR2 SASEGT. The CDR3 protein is CASSEEGLDGYTF. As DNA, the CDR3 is TGTGCCAGCAGTGAAGAGGGATTGGATGGCTACACCTTC.